This T cell receptor beta chain emerged from a study of regulatory T cells in long-lasting Graves disease. Germline lookup yields CDR1 ENHRY and CDR2 SYGVKD. V was pared by 11 bases and J by 3 bases, with 5 bases of the junction left unmatched. The CDR3 has 12 amino acids. Time point meaning: newly diagnosed GD, antithyroid drugs for less than 3 months. Making the TCR library involved RNA that had been extracted from PBMCs. CDR3 regions were amplified by Arm-PCR using iRepertoire HTBI primers to build TCR beta libraries. TCRdb reprocessed the multiplex PCR reads via MiXCR and lists one record per CDR3 protein. The repertoire holds a few hundred thousand distinct CDR3 sequences, with about 15% as singletons. The same specimen was also included in a second study, on T cells in Graves' hyperthyroidism and ophthalmopathy.

Sequencing used peripheral blood mononuclear cells (PBMCs), obtained at new diagnosis, from a patient treated with antithyroid drugs. The source is a woman between 18 and 29 years old with Graves disease. The V gene is TRBV10-3, the J gene TRBJ1-2; 8 bases agree with TRBD1. CDR3 region: CAVTGDDYGYTF. The CDR3, as DNA: TGTGCCGTGACAGGGGACGACTATGGCTACACCTTC.